This TCR beta chain came from a study of metastatic and nonmetastatic thyroid tumors. Study summary: Blood and tumor or nodule tissue repertoires from malignant and benign thyroid patients were compared.

To note about this clone: Its specificity is not known.

Until they underwent thyroid surgery, no patient had received any treatment. Findings and limits, study-wide: Malignant thyroid tumors reportedly had TCR beta diversity that was significantly higher than in benign nodules, in blood and tumor.

TCRdb re-clonotyped the PCR reads via MiXCR. The sample shows approximately 40,000 clones, less than 25% of them seen only once. The germline V gene encodes CDR1 SNHLY and CDR2 FYNNEI. The J segment lost 3 bases and the V segment lost 7 bases, leaving 3 bases of the junction unmatched. This CDR3 comprises 15 residues. J is TRBJ2-1 and V is TRBV2; 13 bases line up with TRBD2. The sequenced material came from blood. This clonotype originated in a female donor with papillary thyroid cancer or a benign thyroid nodule (not recorded which). Some clones in this sample may be carry-over from other donors' samples. The CDR3: CASIRTSGSYNEQFF. In DNA, the CDR3 is TGTGCCAGCATCCGGACTAGCGGGAGCTACAATGAGCAGTTCTTC.